This T cell receptor beta chain originates from a study of T cell changes during pregnancy in multiple sclerosis. Germline V gives CDR1 GTSNPN, CDR2 SVGIG (reference sequence). V lost 1 base and J 2 bases, leaving 3 bases between the germline ends. The CDR3 has 12 amino acids. Measured with immunoSEQ multiplex PCR; TCRdb has only the in-frame clones, and not every one. Here the sample spans 75,000 to 80,000 clones, about 93% being singletons. The TCR comes from a female donor in good health, enrolled as a control in a pregnancy study. The chain couples TRBV30 to TRBJ1-3, with no clear D. The material sequenced was peripheral blood, taken in the second trimester of pregnancy. CDR3: CAWSGAGNTIYF. The CDR3 nucleotides are TGTGCCTGGAGTGGAGCTGGAAACACCATATATTTT.